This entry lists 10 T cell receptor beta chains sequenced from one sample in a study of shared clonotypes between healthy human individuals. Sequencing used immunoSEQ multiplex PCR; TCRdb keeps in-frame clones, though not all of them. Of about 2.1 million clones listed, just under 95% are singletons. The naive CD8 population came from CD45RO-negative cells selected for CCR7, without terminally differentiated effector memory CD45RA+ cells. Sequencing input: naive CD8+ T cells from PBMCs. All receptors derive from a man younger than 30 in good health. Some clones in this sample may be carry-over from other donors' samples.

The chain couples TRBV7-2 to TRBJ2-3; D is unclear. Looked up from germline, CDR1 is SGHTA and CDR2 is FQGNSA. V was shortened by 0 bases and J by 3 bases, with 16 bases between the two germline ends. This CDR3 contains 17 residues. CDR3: CASSLALGRLMTDTQYF. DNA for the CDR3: TGTGCCAGCAGCTTAGCCCTCGGACGGCTAATGACAGATACGCAGTATTTT.

CDR3 in DNA: TGCGCCAGCAGCCAAGAATTGGCCCTCTACGAGCAGTACTTC. Its translation: CASSQELALYEQYF. The J gene is TRBJ2-7, the V gene TRBV4-1, with unresolved D. The V end was cut by 0 bases, the J end by 3 bases, with 9 bases between. The CDR3 sequence is 14 residues long. CDR1 MGHRA and CDR2 YSYEKL come from the germline V gene.

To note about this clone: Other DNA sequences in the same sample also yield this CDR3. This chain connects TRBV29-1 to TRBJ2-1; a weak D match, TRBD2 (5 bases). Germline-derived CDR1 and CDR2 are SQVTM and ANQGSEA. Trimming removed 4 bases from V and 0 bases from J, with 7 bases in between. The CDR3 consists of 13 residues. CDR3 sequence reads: CSVGGFSYNEQFF. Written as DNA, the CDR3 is TGCAGCGTTGGCGGGTTCTCCTACAATGAGCAGTTCTTC.

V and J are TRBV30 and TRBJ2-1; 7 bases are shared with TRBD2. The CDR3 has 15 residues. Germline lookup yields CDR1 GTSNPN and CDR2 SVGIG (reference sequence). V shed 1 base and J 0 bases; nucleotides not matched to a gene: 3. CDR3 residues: CAWSAGGGSYNEQFF. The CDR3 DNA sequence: TGTGCCTGGAGTGCCGGCGGGGGCTCCTACAATGAGCAGTTCTTC.

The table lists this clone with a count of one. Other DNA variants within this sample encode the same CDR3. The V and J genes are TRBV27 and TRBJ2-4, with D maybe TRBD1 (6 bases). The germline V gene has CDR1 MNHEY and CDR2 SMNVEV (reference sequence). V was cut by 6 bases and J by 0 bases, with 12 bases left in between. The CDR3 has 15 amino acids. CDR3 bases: TGTGCCAGCAGCCTAACAGGGCTAGCCAAAAACATTCAGTACTTC. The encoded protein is CASSLTGLAKNIQYF.

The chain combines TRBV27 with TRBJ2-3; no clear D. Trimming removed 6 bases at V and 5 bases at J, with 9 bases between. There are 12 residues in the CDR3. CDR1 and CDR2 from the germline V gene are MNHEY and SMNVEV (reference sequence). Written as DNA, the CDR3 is TGTGCCAGCAGGGGCGGTATAGATACGCAGTATTTT. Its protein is CASRGGIDTQYF.

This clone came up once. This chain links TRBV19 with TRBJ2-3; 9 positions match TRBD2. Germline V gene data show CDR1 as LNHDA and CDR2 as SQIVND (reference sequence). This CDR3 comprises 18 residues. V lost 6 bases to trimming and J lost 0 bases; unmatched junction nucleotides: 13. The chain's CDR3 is CASSHARGREGSTDTQYF. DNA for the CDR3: TGTGCCAGTAGCCATGCTAGGGGGCGGGAGGGAAGCACAGATACGCAGTATTTT. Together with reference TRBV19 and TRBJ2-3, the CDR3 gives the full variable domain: DGGITQSPKYLFRKEGQNVTLSCEQNLNHDAMYWYRQDPGQGLRLIYYSQIVNDFQKGDIAEGYSVSREKKESFPLTVTSAQKNPTAFYLCASSHARGREGSTDTQYFGPGTRLTVL.

The chain's CDR3 is CASSPGWGRGYEQYF. The CDR3 nucleotides are TGTGCCAGCAGCCCCGGGTGGGGCAGGGGCTACGAGCAGTACTTC. The V and J genes are TRBV5-5 and TRBJ2-7; TRBD1 is a possible D gene (6 bases). The germline gives CDR1 SGHKS, CDR2 YYEKEE (reference sequence). The CDR3 is 15 residues long. V lost 4 bases to trimming and J lost 3 bases, with 17 bases between them.

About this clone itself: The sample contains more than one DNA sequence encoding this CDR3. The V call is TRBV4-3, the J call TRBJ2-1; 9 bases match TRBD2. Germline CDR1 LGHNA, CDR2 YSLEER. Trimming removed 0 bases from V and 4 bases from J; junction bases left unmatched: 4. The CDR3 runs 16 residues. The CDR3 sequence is CASSQDLAGGYNEQFF. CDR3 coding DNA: TGCGCCAGCAGCCAAGATCTTGCGGGAGGGTACAATGAGCAGTTCTTC.

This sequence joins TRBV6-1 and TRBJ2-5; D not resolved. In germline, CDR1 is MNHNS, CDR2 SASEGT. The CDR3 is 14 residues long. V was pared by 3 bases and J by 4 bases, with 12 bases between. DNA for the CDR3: TGTGCCAGCAGTGATGATACGGGCCGAGAGACCCAGTACTTC. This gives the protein CASSDDTGRETQYF.